A selection of T cell receptor beta chains follows, all from one sample in a study of blood T cell repertoires in COVID-19. TCRdb's table, derived via immunoSEQ multiplex PCR, lists solely in-frame clones and lacks some. The sample has about 35,000 clones, around 87% seen once; the top ten hold 35% to 50%. The sample was peripheral blood. These receptors were obtained from a human donor in a cohort sampled during active COVID-19. Both conserved end residues are part of each CDR3. Each record gives: CDR3 protein, CDR3 DNA, D gene, V gene, J gene, clone size. D genes are given only for firm matches. Size is stated for part of the rows, as once, few or many counts, or as a class when the clone is expanded.

CDR3aa: CSATDARAAIYRGSPLHF
CDR3nt: TGCAGTGCTACTGATGCTCGGGCGGCGATCTATAGGGGTTCACCCCTCCACTTT
d_gene: -
v_gene: TRBV20-1
j_gene: TRBJ1-6
abundance: -

CDR3aa: CASSPYPGVSNSPLHF
CDR3nt: TGTGCCAGCAGCCCCTACCCAGGGGTGTCTAATTCACCCCTCCACTTT
d_gene: -
v_gene: TRBV9
j_gene: TRBJ1-6
abundance: -

CDR3aa: CASSLAAPRTGSGANVLTF
CDR3nt: TGTGCCAGCAGCTTAGCCGCCCCCCGGACAGGCTCTGGGGCCAACGTCCTGACTTTC
d_gene: TRBD1
v_gene: TRBV7-8
j_gene: TRBJ2-6
abundance: -

CDR3aa: CASSPQSANTEAFF
CDR3nt: TGTGCCAGCAGCCCCCAGTCCGCTAACACTGAAGCTTTCTTT
d_gene: -
v_gene: TRBV7-9
j_gene: TRBJ1-1
abundance: -

CDR3aa: CASGTGGIGEQFF
CDR3nt: TGCGCCAGCGGGACAGGGGGTATCGGTGAGCAGTTCTTC
d_gene: TRBD1
v_gene: TRBV10-1
j_gene: TRBJ2-1
abundance: -

CDR3aa: CASSPQGEGNQPQHF
CDR3nt: TGTGCCAGCAGTCCACAGGGTGAGGGCAATCAGCCCCAGCATTTT
d_gene: -
v_gene: TRBV25-1
j_gene: TRBJ1-5
abundance: -

CDR3aa: CASSLRYEQYF
CDR3nt: TGTGCCAGCAGTTTGCGCTACGAGCAGTACTTC
d_gene: -
v_gene: TRBV28
j_gene: TRBJ2-7
abundance: -

CDR3aa: CAIGQGHEQYF
CDR3nt: TGTGCCATCGGACAGGGCCACGAGCAGTACTTC
d_gene: TRBD1
v_gene: TRBV24-1
j_gene: TRBJ2-7
abundance: few

CDR3aa: CASSGNRYNEQFF
CDR3nt: TGTGCCAGCAGTGGGAACAGATACAATGAGCAGTTCTTC
d_gene: -
v_gene: TRBV2
j_gene: TRBJ2-1
abundance: -

CDR3aa: CASSLGGGIETQYF
CDR3nt: TGCGCCAGCAGCTTGGGCGGGGGAATAGAGACCCAGTACTTC
d_gene: TRBD2
v_gene: TRBV5-1
j_gene: TRBJ2-5
abundance: -

CDR3aa: CATSLGTGWDTQYF
CDR3nt: TGTGCCACCAGCCTCGGGACAGGGTGGGATACGCAGTATTTT
d_gene: TRBD1
v_gene: TRBV15
j_gene: TRBJ2-3
abundance: -

CDR3aa: CASSKQAGGPFKQYF
CDR3nt: TGTGCCAGCAGCAAACAAGCGGGGGGACCTTTTAAGCAGTACTTC
d_gene: -
v_gene: TRBV21-1
j_gene: TRBJ2-7
abundance: -

CDR3aa: CSVKDSSYEQYF
CDR3nt: TGCAGCGTGAAGGACAGCTCCTACGAGCAGTACTTC
d_gene: -
v_gene: TRBV29-1
j_gene: TRBJ2-7
abundance: once

CDR3aa: CASSGRGGQETQYF
CDR3nt: TGTGCCAGCAGCGGAAGGGGGGGTCAAGAGACCCAGTACTTC
d_gene: -
v_gene: TRBV9
j_gene: TRBJ2-5
abundance: -

CDR3aa: CASSVTGANTEAFF
CDR3nt: TGTGCCAGTAGCGTGACAGGGGCCAACACTGAAGCTTTCTTT
d_gene: TRBD1
v_gene: TRBV19
j_gene: TRBJ1-1
abundance: -

CDR3aa: CASRRHQIRDYGYTF
CDR3nt: TGTGCCAGCAGACGCCACCAGATACGGGACTATGGCTACACCTTC
d_gene: -
v_gene: TRBV6-5
j_gene: TRBJ1-2
abundance: -

CDR3aa: CASSFSMEDGYTF
CDR3nt: TGTGCCAGCAGTTTTAGTATGGAGGATGGCTACACCTTC
d_gene: -
v_gene: TRBV28
j_gene: TRBJ1-2
abundance: once

CDR3aa: CSVEGGQPRTNYGYTF
CDR3nt: TGCAGCGTTGAAGGAGGACAGCCCAGAACTAACTATGGCTACACCTTC
d_gene: -
v_gene: TRBV29-1
j_gene: TRBJ1-2
abundance: few

CDR3aa: CASSFPGLYGYTF
CDR3nt: TGTGCCAGTTCCTTCCCGGGTCTTTATGGCTACACCTTC
d_gene: -
v_gene: TRBV6-6
j_gene: TRBJ1-2
abundance: -

CDR3aa: CASSRDSANYGYTF
CDR3nt: TGTGCCAGCAGTCGGGACAGCGCTAACTATGGCTACACCTTC
d_gene: TRBD1
v_gene: TRBV2
j_gene: TRBJ1-2
abundance: -

CDR3aa: CASSQDTVSNQPQHF
CDR3nt: TGTGCCAGCAGCCAAGATACAGTCAGCAATCAGCCCCAGCATTTT
d_gene: -
v_gene: TRBV3-1/TRBV3-2
j_gene: TRBJ1-5
abundance: -

CDR3aa: CASLENRRSYNEQFF
CDR3nt: TGTGCCAGCCTCGAAAACCGCAGGTCCTACAATGAGCAGTTCTTC
d_gene: -
v_gene: TRBV6-5
j_gene: TRBJ2-1
abundance: -

CDR3aa: CASSLGRGNTGELFF
CDR3nt: TGTGCCAGCAGCTTAGGCAGGGGGAACACCGGGGAGCTGTTTTTT
d_gene: -
v_gene: TRBV7-9
j_gene: TRBJ2-2
abundance: -

CDR3aa: CASILTSGGTDTQYF
CDR3nt: TGCGCCAGCATCTTAACTAGCGGGGGCACAGATACGCAGTATTTT
d_gene: TRBD2
v_gene: TRBV5-1
j_gene: TRBJ2-3
abundance: -

CDR3aa: CASSPGTAGRGYTF
CDR3nt: TGTGCCAGCAGCCCTGGGACAGCCGGTCGTGGCTACACCTTC
d_gene: TRBD1
v_gene: TRBV7-8
j_gene: TRBJ1-2
abundance: -

CDR3aa: CSVGQGNYGYTF
CDR3nt: TGCAGCGTAGGACAGGGGAACTATGGCTACACCTTC
d_gene: TRBD1
v_gene: TRBV29-1
j_gene: TRBJ1-2
abundance: -

CDR3aa: CASSPSGRDSDEPLHF
CDR3nt: TGTGCCAGCAGCCCTAGTGGGCGGGACAGTGACGAACCCCTCCACTTT
d_gene: TRBD1
v_gene: TRBV11-3
j_gene: TRBJ1-6
abundance: -

CDR3aa: CAISRQGASYEQYF
CDR3nt: TGTGCCATCAGCCGGCAGGGGGCGTCCTACGAGCAGTACTTC
d_gene: TRBD1
v_gene: TRBV10-3
j_gene: TRBJ2-7
abundance: -

CDR3aa: CASSLKTGGYGYTF
CDR3nt: TGTGCCAGCAGCTTGAAGACAGGGGGATATGGCTACACCTTC
d_gene: TRBD1
v_gene: TRBV5-6
j_gene: TRBJ1-2
abundance: -

CDR3aa: CASSLGQRGDTQYF
CDR3nt: TGCGCCAGCAGCCTGGGACAGCGGGGAGATACGCAGTATTTT
d_gene: -
v_gene: TRBV5-1
j_gene: TRBJ2-3
abundance: -

CDR3aa: CASSLISSNEQFF
CDR3nt: TGTGCTAGCAGCTTAATTTCCAGCAATGAGCAGTTCTTC
d_gene: -
v_gene: TRBV7-7
j_gene: TRBJ2-1
abundance: few

CDR3aa: CASSLQGARNEQFF
CDR3nt: TGTGCCAGCAGCTTACAGGGGGCGAGGAATGAGCAGTTCTTC
d_gene: TRBD1
v_gene: TRBV7-2
j_gene: TRBJ2-1
abundance: -

CDR3aa: CASKDRSSYNSPLHF
CDR3nt: TGTGCCAGCAAGGACAGGAGCTCCTATAATTCACCCCTCCACTTT
d_gene: TRBD1
v_gene: TRBV19
j_gene: TRBJ1-6
abundance: few

CDR3aa: CASSPGGTVTSGNTIYF
CDR3nt: TGTGCCAGCTCACCCGGTGGGACAGTGACCTCTGGAAACACCATATATTTT
d_gene: TRBD1
v_gene: TRBV18
j_gene: TRBJ1-3
abundance: -

CDR3aa: CASSPQGQGMNEQFF
CDR3nt: TGTGCCAGCAGCCCACAAGGACAGGGGATGAATGAGCAGTTCTTC
d_gene: TRBD1
v_gene: TRBV7-2
j_gene: TRBJ2-1
abundance: -

CDR3aa: CASSSAPGGPDTQYF
CDR3nt: TGTGCCAGCAGCTCCGCTCCGGGGGGGCCCGATACGCAGTATTTT
d_gene: TRBD2
v_gene: TRBV5-8
j_gene: TRBJ2-3
abundance: -

CDR3aa: CASSLTHEKLFF
CDR3nt: TGTGCCAGCAGTTTAACTCATGAAAAACTGTTTTTT
d_gene: -
v_gene: TRBV28
j_gene: TRBJ1-4
abundance: -

CDR3aa: CASSLSSGVSPETQYF
CDR3nt: TGCGCCAGCAGCTTGTCCAGCGGGGTATCTCCAGAGACCCAGTACTTC
d_gene: TRBD2
v_gene: TRBV5-1
j_gene: TRBJ2-5
abundance: -

CDR3aa: CSASDSQNSPLHF
CDR3nt: TGCAGCGCCTCGGACAGCCAGAATTCACCCCTCCACTTT
d_gene: -
v_gene: TRBV29-1
j_gene: TRBJ1-6
abundance: -

CDR3aa: CASSPGTIDTIYF
CDR3nt: TGTGCCAGCAGTCCGGGGACAATAGACACCATATATTTT
d_gene: -
v_gene: TRBV28
j_gene: TRBJ1-3
abundance: once

CDR3aa: CASSRQGAGEQFF
CDR3nt: TGTGCCAGCAGTAGACAGGGGGCGGGTGAGCAGTTCTTC
d_gene: TRBD1
v_gene: TRBV25-1
j_gene: TRBJ2-1
abundance: -

CDR3aa: CASSLLNQPQHF
CDR3nt: TGTGCCAGCAGTTTACTCAATCAGCCCCAGCATTTT
d_gene: -
v_gene: TRBV28
j_gene: TRBJ1-5
abundance: -

CDR3aa: CASSSGGTGYYGYTF
CDR3nt: TGTGCCAGCAGTTCAGGCGGAACAGGTTACTATGGCTACACCTTC
d_gene: -
v_gene: TRBV28
j_gene: TRBJ1-2
abundance: -

CDR3aa: CASSSPTSGGAFRLIQETQYF
CDR3nt: TGTGCCAGCAGTTCTCCGACTAGCGGGGGGGCCTTCAGGCTGATCCAAGAGACCCAGTACTTC
d_gene: TRBD2
v_gene: TRBV6-2/TRBV6-3
j_gene: TRBJ2-5
abundance: -

CDR3aa: CASMGGTSYEQYF
CDR3nt: TGTGCCAGCATGGGGGGGACCTCCTACGAGCAGTACTTC
d_gene: TRBD2
v_gene: TRBV2
j_gene: TRBJ2-7
abundance: -

CDR3aa: CASSFGQALMNTEAFF
CDR3nt: TGTGCCAGCAGCTTCGGACAGGCGTTAATGAACACTGAAGCTTTCTTT
d_gene: TRBD1
v_gene: TRBV7-2
j_gene: TRBJ1-1
abundance: -